These 25 T cell receptor beta chains share one sample of origin, sequenced in a study of metastatic and nonmetastatic thyroid tumors. TCRdb re-clonotyped the PCR reads via MiXCR. This table holds fewer than 40,000 clones, about 15% found once. All patients were treatment-naive before thyroid surgery. The sequenced sample consisted of blood. The receptors stem from a male donor with papillary thyroid cancer or a benign thyroid nodule (not recorded which). Some clones in this sample may be carry-over from other donors' samples.

For this clone: Likely a read error: the CDR3 ends without its conserved phenylalanine or tryptophan. The V gene is TRBV2, the J gene TRBJ1-4; no definite D call. The germline V and J ends were trimmed by 4 bases and 7 bases, with 10 bases remaining between them. The germline V gene has CDR1 SNHLY and CDR2 FYNNEI. The CDR3 totals 13 residues. The CDR3 loop reads CASSGQVIEKLFL. Here the CDR3 DNA reads TGTGCCAGCAGTGGCCAGGTCATTGAAAAACTGTTTCTT.

Ten or more counts support this clone. V gene TRBV28 combines with J gene TRBJ2-7, with D possibly TRBD1 on 5 matching bases. CDR3 length: 13 amino acids. The germline V gene encodes CDR1 MDHEN and CDR2 SYDVKM. Trimming stripped 2 bases from V and 9 bases from J, with 14 bases between. The chain's CDR3 is CASSLQTALGQYF. The CDR3 DNA follows: TGTGCCAGCAGTTTACAGACAGCCCTCGGGCAGTACTTC.

This clone has ten or more counts. J is TRBJ2-1 and V is TRBV4-1, with D unresolved. The CDR3 covers 15 residues. V was trimmed by 1 base and J by 0 bases, leaving 7 bases between them. Germline values: CDR1 MGHRA, CDR2 YSYEKL. The DNA of the CDR3 is TGCGCCAGCAGCCAAGGGCCGGGCTCCTACAATGAGCAGTTCTTC. The encoded protein is CASSQGPGSYNEQFF.

There are many counts of this clone. This chain links TRBV5-1 with TRBJ2-1; D call uncertain. Germline V lookup: CDR1 SGHRS, CDR2 YFSETQ. V lost 0 bases and J 7 bases, leaving 14 bases between the germline ends. The CDR3 length is 15 residues. The CDR3 DNA is TGCGCCAGCAGCTTGGCCCTAGAACCTAGAAATGAGCAGTTCTTC. Encoded protein: CASSLALEPRNEQFF.

In its sample, this clone was seen many times. The rearrangement joins TRBV11-2 to TRBJ1-1; D is undetermined. The V gene lost 5 bases and the J gene lost 4 bases, with 5 bases spanning the gap. The germline gives CDR1 SGHAT, CDR2 FQNNGV. The CDR3 extends over 11 amino acids. CDR3 bases: TGTGCCAGCAGCCTGAGCACTGAAGCTTTCTTT. This translates into CASSLSTEAFF.

The chain is built from TRBV5-1 and TRBJ2-7, with D tentatively TRBD2 (5 bases). Germline loops: CDR1 SGHRS, CDR2 YFSETQ. V was shortened by 0 bases and J by 0 bases, with 7 bases between the two germline ends. The CDR3 consists of 14 residues. CDR3 residues: CASSLVRGSYEQYF. The DNA of the CDR3 is TGCGCCAGCAGCTTGGTTCGGGGCTCCTACGAGCAGTACTTC.

This clone was seen ten or more times. This sequence joins TRBV20-1 and TRBJ2-3, with 11 nucleotides matching TRBD2. The CDR3 is 16 amino acids. Germline-derived CDR1 and CDR2 are DFQATT and SNEGSKA (reference sequence). V lost 6 bases to trimming and J lost 0 bases; unmatched junction nucleotides: 8. The CDR3 coding sequence is TGCAGTGCCTGGCTAGCGGGAGGATATAGCACAGATACGCAGTATTTT. It specifies CSAWLAGGYSTDTQYF.

This clone was detected ten times or more. V and J are TRBV6-1 and TRBJ2-3; weak D call: TRBD2 (8 bases). The length of the CDR3 is 19 residues. CDR1 and CDR2 from the germline V gene are MNHNS and SASEGT. V lost 0 bases and J lost 2, with 21 bases in between. CDR3 loop: CASSEALQGGGGYTDTQYF. The CDR3 nucleotides read TGTGCCAGCAGTGAAGCGCTTCAAGGGGGCGGGGGGTACACAGATACGCAGTATTTT.

This clone was counted many times. This sequence joins TRBV11-2 and TRBJ2-5; 13 positions agree with TRBD2. CDR1 SGHAT and CDR2 FQNNGV come from the germline V gene. Trimming took 1 base from V and 1 from J; bases not matched to a gene: 0. The CDR3 contains 16 residues. Written as DNA, the CDR3 is TGTGCCAGCAGCTTAGGGACTAGCGGGAGCCAAGAGACCCAGTACTTC. It translates to CASSLGTSGSQETQYF.

This clone showed up many times. This chain uses TRBV28 with TRBJ2-6; the D is unclear. Trimming removed 1 base from V and 3 bases from J, with 7 bases in between. The CDR3 is 15 amino acids. The germline V gene encodes CDR1 MDHEN and CDR2 SYDVKM. This CDR3 is CASSLLGLGANVLTF. Here the CDR3 DNA reads TGTGCCAGCAGTTTATTGGGTCTTGGGGCCAACGTCCTGACTTTC.

This clone was seen a handful of times. This CDR3 reads CASSEALAASGYGYTF. CDR3 nucleotides: TGTGCCAGCAGTGAAGCGCTTGCTGCGTCGGGCTATGGCTACACCTTC. The chain recombines TRBV6-1 with TRBJ1-2, with unresolved D. CDR3 length: 16 amino acids. The V and J ends lost 0 bases and 4 bases respectively, with 15 bases between them. CDR1 is MNHNS, CDR2 SASEGT, per germline.

The sample holds many counts of this clone. The chain carries TRBV11-2 and TRBJ2-7; the D is unclear. Trimming took off 1 base at V and 7 bases at J, with 11 bases between the two ends. This CDR3 is built from 13 residues. Germline CDR1 SGHAT, CDR2 FQNNGV. The CDR3 DNA follows: TGTGCCAGCAGCTTAGGCGCTAGATCTGAGCAGTACTTC. Its protein is CASSLGARSEQYF.

In this sample, this clone turned up a few times. This chain joins TRBV5-6 and TRBJ1-3; D call uncertain. Trimming took 0 bases from V and 4 from J, leaving 20 bases between them. This CDR3 has 18 amino acids. Germline lookup yields CDR1 SGHDT and CDR2 YYEEEE. The CDR3 DNA sequence: TGTGCCAGCAGCTTGGCCGGAGTGGCTGGGCTACCCGGAAACACCATATATTTT. Translating it yields CASSLAGVAGLPGNTIYF.

This clone has a single count. The chain uses TRBV20-1 and TRBJ1-1; maybe TRBD1 (5 bases). Germline loops: CDR1 DFQATT, CDR2 SNEGSKA (reference sequence). V lost 0 bases and J 5 bases, leaving 16 bases between the germline ends. The CDR3 covers 15 residues. Here the CDR3 reads CSARDRAGIMTEAFF. The CDR3 DNA reads as TGCAGTGCTAGAGATCGAGCAGGGATAATGACTGAAGCTTTCTTT.

This clone rates as medium-sized. The genes are TRBV19 and TRBJ2-2, with TRBD1 matching over 10 bases. CDR3 length: 16 amino acids. J gave up 5 bases and V 7 bases, and 10 bases lay outside the gene matches. Germline V CDR1 and CDR2: LNHDA, SQIVND (reference sequence). In nucleotides, the CDR3 is TGTGCCAGTATCCCCAGACAGGGGGCTTCTACCGGGGAGCTGTTTTTT. It yields the protein CASIPRQGASTGELFF.

The sample holds many counts of this clone. The chain is built from TRBV25-1 and TRBJ1-6; the D is unclear. The CDR3 spans 13 residues. Germline V lookup: CDR1 MGHDK, CDR2 SYGVNS. The V and J ends lost 5 bases and 16 bases respectively, with 18 bases between them. The CDR3 nucleotides are TGTGCCAGCAGTTCCACCGAGACGGAGAGTCTCCACTTT. Protein: CASSSTETESLHF.

There are many counts of this clone. The gene calls are TRBV5-8 and TRBJ2-7; possible D gene TRBD2, 6 bases. V was shortened by 4 bases and J by 4 bases, with 15 bases between the two germline ends. Germline-derived CDR1 and CDR2 are SGHTS and YDEGEE. The CDR3 is made up of 14 amino acids. The DNA for the CDR3 is TGTGCCAGCAGCAGCGGGTGGAGAGGGTACGAGCAGTACTTC. It codes for CASSSGWRGYEQYF.

This clone occurred many times. V usage is TRBV10-3 and J usage is TRBJ1-1, with D tentatively TRBD1 (6 bases). Germline CDR1 reads ENHRY; CDR2 reads SYGVKD. V shed 5 bases and J shed 5 bases, with 12 bases lying between them. The CDR3 sequence is 13 residues long. CDR3 coding DNA: TGTGCCATCAGTAGTCTACAGGGAACTGAAGCTTTCTTT. Its protein is CAISSLQGTEAFF.

This clone has at least ten counts. The genes are TRBV7-9 and TRBJ1-2; D uncertain. V was trimmed by 1 base and J by 4 bases, leaving 10 bases between them. The CDR3 length is 14 residues. Per germline, CDR1 SEHNR and CDR2 FQNEAQ (reference sequence). The CDR3 reads CASSLEPYFYGYTF. The CDR3 DNA follows: TGTGCCAGCAGCTTAGAGCCTTATTTCTATGGCTACACCTTC.

This clone came up many times. The CDR3 DNA reads TGTGCCAGCAGTTCGTTGGATGGTCGGAGACCCCAGGGCACAGATACGCAGTATTTT. Translated, it gives CASSSLDGRRPQGTDTQYF. V usage is TRBV6-2 or TRBV6-3 and J usage is TRBJ2-3, with D unclear. Germline loops: CDR1 MNHEY, CDR2 SVGEGT. The CDR3 covers 19 residues. The ends were cut back, 4 bases at V and 1 base at J, with 24 bases in the middle.

This clone has just a few counts. Just one base apart from a much larger clone, this may be a read error. The V call is TRBV25-1, the J call TRBJ1-2; possible D gene TRBD1, 6 bases. Trimming took off 0 bases at V and 6 bases at J, with 20 bases between the two ends. The CDR3 extends over 17 amino acids. Germline V gives CDR1 MGHDK, CDR2 SYGVNS. CDR3 nucleotide sequence: TGTGCCAGCAGTGAATACTGTCGCAACCCGGACAGACATGGCTACACCTTC. Protein: CASSEYCRNPDRHGYTF.

As concerns this clone: A much more abundant neighbour one base away suggests this may be a read error. The chain combines TRBV7-6 with TRBJ1-1; D is uncertain. CDR3 size: 13 residues. The germline V gene encodes CDR1 SGHVS and CDR2 FNYEAQ. The CDR3 region is CVSSQTTNTEAFF. In DNA form, the CDR3 reads TGTGTCAGCAGCCAAACAACGAACACTGAAGCTTTCTTT.

With regard to this clone: A much more abundant neighbour one base away suggests this may be a read error. The chain is built from TRBV5-1 and TRBJ2-3, with a tentative D call TRBD2 (6 bases). The CDR3 contains 17 residues. With 1 base removed from V and 6 bases from J, the gap between germline ends came to 21 bases. The germline V gene encodes CDR1 SGHRS and CDR2 YFSETQ. CDR3 nucleotides: TGCGCCAGCAGCTTGAGGGGCCTGTCGGGGGTCCTTGATACGCAGTATTTT. This translates into CASSLRGLSGVLDTQYF.

This clone was seen many times. This chain connects TRBV4-2 to TRBJ2-1; 9 nucleotides align to TRBD1. The CDR3 contains 15 residues. Germline trimming cut 6 bases from V and 6 bases from J; bases unmatched to any gene: 9. CDR1 is LGHNA, CDR2 YNFKEQ, per germline. The CDR3 here is CASSITGGTANEQFF. CDR3 bases: TGTGCCAGCAGTATAACAGGGGGCACGGCCAATGAGCAGTTCTTC.

This clone was counted ten times or more. At one of its ends the junction is not consistent with the germline gene, which may arise from a read error. V gene TRBV19 combines with J gene TRBJ1-1, with D possibly being TRBD1 (6 bases). The CDR3 loop spans 12 amino acids. Germline V gene data show CDR1 as LNHDA and CDR2 as SQIVND (reference sequence). This CDR3 reads CVSYTGSTEAFF. CDR3 DNA sequence: TGTGTCAGTTACACAGGGTCCACTGAAGCTTTCTTT.